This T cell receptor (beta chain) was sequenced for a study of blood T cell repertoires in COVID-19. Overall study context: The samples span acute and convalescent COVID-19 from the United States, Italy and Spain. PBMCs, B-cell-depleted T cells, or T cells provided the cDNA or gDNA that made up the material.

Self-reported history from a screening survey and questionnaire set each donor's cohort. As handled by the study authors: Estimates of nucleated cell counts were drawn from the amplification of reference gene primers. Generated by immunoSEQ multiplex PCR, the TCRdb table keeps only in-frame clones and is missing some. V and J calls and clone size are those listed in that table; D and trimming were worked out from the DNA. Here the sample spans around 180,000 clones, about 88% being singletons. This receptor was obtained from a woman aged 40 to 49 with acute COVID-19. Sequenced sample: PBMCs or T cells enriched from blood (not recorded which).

CDR3 nucleotide sequence: TGTGCTAGTGGTTTGGTATACACGGGGGGAAACACCATATATTTT. Encoded protein: CASGLVYTGGNTIYF. The chain joins TRBV12-5 to TRBJ1-3, with D hard to call. The CDR3 has 15 amino acids. V lost 0 bases and J 4 bases, leaving 10 bases between the germline ends. CDR1 is LGHNT, CDR2 FRNRAP, per germline.